This entry concerns a single T cell receptor (beta chain). The entry originates in a study of blood T cell repertoires in COVID-19. About the research overall: T cells, B-cell-depleted T cells, or PBMCs supplied cDNA or gDNA.

Clones were read by immunoSEQ multiplex PCR, and TCRdb kept only the in-frame ones, dropping some. The table has over 150,000 clones, roughly 78% seen once. Germline lookup yields CDR1 SNHLY and CDR2 FYNNEI. The CDR3 extends over 14 amino acids. Unmatched junction bases numbered 8, after V lost 7 bases and J lost 5 bases. The sequenced sample was peripheral blood. The receptor was derived from an elderly man with acute or convalescent COVID-19. V is TRBV2 and J is TRBJ2-5; 9 bases match TRBD2. The CDR3 protein is CASTRGGARETQYF. CDR3 DNA: TGTGCCAGCACCCGCGGGGGGGCGAGGGAGACCCAGTACTTC.